This entry describes one TCR beta chain. The data derive from a study of cytomegalovirus exposure and HLA in healthy donors. PCR used 60 Vbeta primers and 13 Jbeta primers. This table comes from immunoSEQ multiplex PCR, and its TCRdb copy is limited to in-frame clones, with some not included. The sample includes about 160,000 clones, 85% of them seen just once. Germline V gene sequence: CDR1 KGHSH, CDR2 LQKENI. The CDR3 extends over 13 amino acids. Trimming took 6 bases from V and 2 from J, leaving 8 bases between them. The chain combines TRBV18 with TRBJ1-3; no clear D gene. The sequence was obtained from a boy younger than 10 in good health and CMV-seronegative. The specimen sequenced was PBMCs. The CDR3 region is CASSTTTGNTIYF. The CDR3 DNA reads as TGTGCCAGCTCGACTACAACTGGAAACACCATATATTTT. Supplemented by reference TRBV18 and TRBJ1-3, the full variable domain reads NAGVMQNPRHLVRRRGQEARLRCSPMKGHSHVYWYRQLPEEGLKFMVYLQKENIIDESGMPKERFSAEFPKEGPSILRIQQVVRGDSAAYFCASSTTTGNTIYFGEGSWLTVV.